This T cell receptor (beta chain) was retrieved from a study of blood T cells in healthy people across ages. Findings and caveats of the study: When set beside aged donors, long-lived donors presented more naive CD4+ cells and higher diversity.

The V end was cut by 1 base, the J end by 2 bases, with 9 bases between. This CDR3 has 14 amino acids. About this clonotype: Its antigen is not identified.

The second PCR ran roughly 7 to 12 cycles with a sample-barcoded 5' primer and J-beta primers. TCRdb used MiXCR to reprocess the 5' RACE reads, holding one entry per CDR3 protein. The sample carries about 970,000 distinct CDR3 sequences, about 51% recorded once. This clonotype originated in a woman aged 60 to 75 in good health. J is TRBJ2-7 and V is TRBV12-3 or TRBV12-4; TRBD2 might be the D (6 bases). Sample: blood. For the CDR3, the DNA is TGTGCCAGCAGTTTAGGGGCGGGGCCCTACGAGCAGTACTTC. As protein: CASSLGAGPYEQYF.